This T cell receptor (beta chain) was recovered during a study of a mutant IDH1 vaccine in newly diagnosed glioma. Background on the study: The first vaccination came 4-6 weeks after radiotherapy alone, or with temozolomide cycles.

The time point was: week 11, during vaccination. What each vaccine dose contained was 300 ug of mutant IDH1 20-mer peptide, accompanied by topical imiquimod. Points on this clone: As yet, its antigen is unknown.

Sequenced by immunoSEQ multiplex PCR; TCRdb stores in-frame clones only, minus some. The table records fewer than 65,000 clones, about four fifths of them present only once. This CDR3 has 12 residues. The V gene lost 4 bases and the J gene lost 7 bases, with 11 bases spanning the gap. From germline, CDR1 is SQVTM and CDR2 ANQGSEA. The rearrangement joins TRBV29-1 to TRBJ1-5; D is undetermined. The clonotype was recovered from a man aged 45-65 years with glioma. Here the sequenced sample was PBMCs, taken from a glioma patient whose treatment included an IDH1 peptide vaccine. The CDR3 sequence: CSVAQGGQPQHF. CDR3 nucleotide sequence: TGCAGCGTTGCCCAAGGAGGGCAGCCCCAGCATTTT.